Detailed here is one T cell receptor (beta chain). This sample stems from a study of T cell responses to AZD1222 COVID-19 vaccine. Trimming stripped 4 bases from V and 2 bases from J, with 9 bases between. The germline CDR1 and CDR2 sequences are MNHGY and SVAAGI. The CDR3 has 14 amino acids. Some clones are missing from TCRdb's copy, which holds only in-frame ones; the method was immunoSEQ multiplex PCR. Here the sample spans 110,000 to 150,000 clones, roughly 90% being singletons. Here the sequenced sample was peripheral blood, taken on day 0 of AZD1222 vaccination. The gene calls are TRBV6-9 and TRBJ1-5, with D uncertain. This TCR derives from an adult in good health. The CDR3 protein is CASSSGTRNQPQHF. In DNA form, the CDR3 reads TGTGCCAGCAGTTCGGGTACGCGCAATCAGCCCCAGCATTTT.